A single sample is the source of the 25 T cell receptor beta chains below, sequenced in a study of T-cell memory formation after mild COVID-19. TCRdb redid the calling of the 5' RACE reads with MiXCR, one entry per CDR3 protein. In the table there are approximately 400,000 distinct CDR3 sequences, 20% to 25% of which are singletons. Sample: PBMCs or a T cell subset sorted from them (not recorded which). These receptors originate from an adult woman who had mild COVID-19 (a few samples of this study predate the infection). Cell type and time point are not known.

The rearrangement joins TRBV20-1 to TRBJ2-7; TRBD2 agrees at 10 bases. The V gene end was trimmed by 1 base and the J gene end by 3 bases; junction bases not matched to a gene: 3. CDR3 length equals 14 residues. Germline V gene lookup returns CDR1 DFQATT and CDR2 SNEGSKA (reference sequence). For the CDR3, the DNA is TGCAGTGCTAGAGCGGCTAGCGGGAGCTACGAGCAGTACTTC. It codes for CSARAASGSYEQYF.

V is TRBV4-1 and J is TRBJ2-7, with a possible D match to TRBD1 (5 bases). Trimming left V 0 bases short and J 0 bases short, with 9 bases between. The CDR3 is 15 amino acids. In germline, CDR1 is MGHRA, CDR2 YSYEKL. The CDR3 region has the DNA TGCGCCAGCAGCCAAGACCCACAGGTCTCCTACGAGCAGTACTTC. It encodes CASSQDPQVSYEQYF.

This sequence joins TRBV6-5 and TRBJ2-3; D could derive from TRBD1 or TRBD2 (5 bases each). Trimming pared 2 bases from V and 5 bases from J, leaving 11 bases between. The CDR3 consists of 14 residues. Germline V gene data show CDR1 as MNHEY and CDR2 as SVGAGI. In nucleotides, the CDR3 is TGTGCCAGCAGTTACGGGGGTCAGATAGATACGCAGTATTTT. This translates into CASSYGGQIDTQYF.

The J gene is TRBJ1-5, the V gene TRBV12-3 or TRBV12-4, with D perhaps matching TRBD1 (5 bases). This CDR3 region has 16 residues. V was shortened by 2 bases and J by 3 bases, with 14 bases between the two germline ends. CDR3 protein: CASSLLGRADNQPQHF. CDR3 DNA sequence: TGTGCCAGCAGTTTACTCGGCAGGGCGGACAATCAGCCCCAGCATTTT.

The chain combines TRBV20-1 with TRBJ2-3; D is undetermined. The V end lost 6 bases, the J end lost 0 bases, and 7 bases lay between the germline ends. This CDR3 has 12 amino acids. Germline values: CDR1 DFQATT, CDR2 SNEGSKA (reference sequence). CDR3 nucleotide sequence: TGCAGTGCACGCCGGAGCACAGATACGCAGTATTTT. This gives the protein CSARRSTDTQYF.

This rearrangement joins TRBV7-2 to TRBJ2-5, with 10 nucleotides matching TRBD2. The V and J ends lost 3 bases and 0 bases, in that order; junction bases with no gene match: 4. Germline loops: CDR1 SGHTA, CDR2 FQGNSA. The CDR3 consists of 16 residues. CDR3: CASSFLAGVYQETQYF. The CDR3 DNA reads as TGTGCCAGCAGCTTCCTAGCGGGGGTCTACCAAGAGACCCAGTACTTC.

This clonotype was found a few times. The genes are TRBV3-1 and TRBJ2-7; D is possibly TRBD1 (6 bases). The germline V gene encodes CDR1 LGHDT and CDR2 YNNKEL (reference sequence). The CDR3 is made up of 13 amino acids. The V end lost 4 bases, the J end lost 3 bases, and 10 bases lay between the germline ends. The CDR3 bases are TGTGCCAGCAGCCCCAACAGGGTCTACGAGCAGTACTTC. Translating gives CASSPNRVYEQYF.

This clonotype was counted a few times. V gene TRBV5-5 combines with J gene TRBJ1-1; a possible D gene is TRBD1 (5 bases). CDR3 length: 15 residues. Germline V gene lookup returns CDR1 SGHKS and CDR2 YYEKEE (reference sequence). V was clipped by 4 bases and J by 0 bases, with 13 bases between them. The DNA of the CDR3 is TGTGCCAGCAGCCTACTGGGGGATATGAACACTGAAGCTTTCTTT. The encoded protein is CASSLLGDMNTEAFF.

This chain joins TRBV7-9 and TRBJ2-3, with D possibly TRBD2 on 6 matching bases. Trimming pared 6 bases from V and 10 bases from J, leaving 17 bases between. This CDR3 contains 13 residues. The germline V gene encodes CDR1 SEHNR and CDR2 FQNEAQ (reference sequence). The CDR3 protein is CASRSSSDVAQYF. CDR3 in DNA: TGTGCCAGCAGAAGCTCTAGCGACGTGGCGCAGTATTTT.

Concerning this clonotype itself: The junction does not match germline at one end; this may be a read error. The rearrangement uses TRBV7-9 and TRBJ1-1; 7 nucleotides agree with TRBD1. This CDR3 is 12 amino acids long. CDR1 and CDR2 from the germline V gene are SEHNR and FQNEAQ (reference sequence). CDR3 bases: TGTGCCAGCAGCCGAGACAGGGTGCGATTGGGGTTT. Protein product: CASSRDRVRLGF.

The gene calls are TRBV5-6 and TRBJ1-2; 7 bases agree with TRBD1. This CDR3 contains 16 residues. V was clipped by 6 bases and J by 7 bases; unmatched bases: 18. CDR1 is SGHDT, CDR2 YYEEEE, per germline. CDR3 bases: TGTGCCAGCATCCCCAGGTGGACAGGCCCCGTAGGTGGCTACACCTTC. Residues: CASIPRWTGPVGGYTF.

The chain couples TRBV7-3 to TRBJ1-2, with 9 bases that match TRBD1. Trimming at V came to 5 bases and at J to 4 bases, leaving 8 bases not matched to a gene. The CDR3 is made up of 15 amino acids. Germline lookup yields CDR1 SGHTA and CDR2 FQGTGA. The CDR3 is CASSLGQGPSYGYTF. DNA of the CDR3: TGTGCCAGCAGCCTTGGACAGGGGCCCTCCTATGGCTACACCTTC.

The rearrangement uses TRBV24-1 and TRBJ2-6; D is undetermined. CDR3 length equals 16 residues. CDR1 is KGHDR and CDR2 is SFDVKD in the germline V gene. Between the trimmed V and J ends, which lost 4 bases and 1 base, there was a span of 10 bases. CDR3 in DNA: TGTGCCACCAGTGAACTCGATACGTCTGGGGCCAACGTCCTGACTTTC. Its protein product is CATSELDTSGANVLTF.

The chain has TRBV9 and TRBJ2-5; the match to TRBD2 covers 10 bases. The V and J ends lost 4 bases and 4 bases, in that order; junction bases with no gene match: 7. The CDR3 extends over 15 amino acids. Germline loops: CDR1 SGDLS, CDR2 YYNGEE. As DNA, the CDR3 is TGTGCCAGCAGCCCCACAGCGGGGGGGGTAGAGACCCAGTACTTC. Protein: CASSPTAGGVETQYF. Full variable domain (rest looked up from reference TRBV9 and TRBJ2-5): DSGVTQTPKHLITATGQRVTLRCSPRSGDLSVYWYQQSLDQGLQFLIQYYNGEERAKGNILERFSAQQFPDLHSELNLSSLELGDSALYFCASSPTAGGVETQYFGPGTRLLVL.

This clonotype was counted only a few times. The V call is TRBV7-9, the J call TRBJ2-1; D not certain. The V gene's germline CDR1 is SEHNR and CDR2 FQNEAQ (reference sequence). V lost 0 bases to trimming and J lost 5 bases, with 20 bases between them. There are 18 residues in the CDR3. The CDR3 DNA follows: TGTGCCAGCAGCTTAGCGCATCGTATGCGGAGAGATCACAATGAGCAGTTCTTC. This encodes CASSLAHRMRRDHNEQFF.

Here the CDR3 reads CASSLVRDGSYEQYF. CDR3 sequence (DNA): TGCGCCAGCAGCTTGGTCCGGGACGGCTCCTACGAGCAGTACTTC. The chain combines TRBV5-1 with TRBJ2-7, with D perhaps TRBD1 or TRBD2 (5 bases each). V lost 0 bases, J lost 0 bases, and 10 bases lay in between. This CDR3 has 15 residues. Germline V CDR1 and CDR2: SGHRS, YFSETQ.

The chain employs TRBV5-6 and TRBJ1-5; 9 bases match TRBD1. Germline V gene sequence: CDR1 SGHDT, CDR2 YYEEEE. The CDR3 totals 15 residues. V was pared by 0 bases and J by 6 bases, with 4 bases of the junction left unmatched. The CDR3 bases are TGTGCCAGCAGCTTGGGGACAGGGGAAGGTCAGCCCCAGCATTTT. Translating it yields CASSLGTGEGQPQHF.

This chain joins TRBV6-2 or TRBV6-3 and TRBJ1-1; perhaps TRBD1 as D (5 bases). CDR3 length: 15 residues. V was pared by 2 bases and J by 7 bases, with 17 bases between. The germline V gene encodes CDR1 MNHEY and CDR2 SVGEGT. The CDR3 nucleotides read TGTGCCAGCAGTTACCCCGGGCAGGGAATGATTGAAGCTTTCTTT. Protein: CASSYPGQGMIEAFF.

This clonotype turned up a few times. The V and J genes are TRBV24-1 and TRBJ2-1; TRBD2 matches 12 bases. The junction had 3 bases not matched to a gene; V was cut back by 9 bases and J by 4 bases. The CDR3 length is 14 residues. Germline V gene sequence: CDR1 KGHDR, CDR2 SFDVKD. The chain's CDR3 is CATSGTSGYNEQFF. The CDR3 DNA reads TGTGCCACCTCCGGGACTAGCGGGTACAATGAGCAGTTCTTC.

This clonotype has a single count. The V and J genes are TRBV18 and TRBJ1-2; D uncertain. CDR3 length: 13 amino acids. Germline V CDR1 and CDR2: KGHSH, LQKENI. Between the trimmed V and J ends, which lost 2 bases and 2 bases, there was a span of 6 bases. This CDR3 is CASSPGSNYGYTF. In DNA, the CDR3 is TGTGCCAGCTCACCAGGGTCGAACTATGGCTACACCTTC.

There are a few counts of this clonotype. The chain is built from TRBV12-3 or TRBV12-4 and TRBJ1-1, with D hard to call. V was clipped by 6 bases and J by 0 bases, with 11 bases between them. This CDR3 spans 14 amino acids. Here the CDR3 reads CASSPRPLNTEAFF. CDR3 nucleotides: TGTGCCAGCAGCCCGAGACCGTTGAACACTGAAGCTTTCTTT.

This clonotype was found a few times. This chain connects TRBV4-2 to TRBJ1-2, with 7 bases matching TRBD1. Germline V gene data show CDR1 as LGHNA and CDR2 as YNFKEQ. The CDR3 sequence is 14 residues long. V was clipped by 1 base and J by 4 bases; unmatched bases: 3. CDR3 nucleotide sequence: TGTGCCAGCAGCCAAGGGGGACAGTTCTATGGCTACACCTTC. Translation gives CASSQGGQFYGYTF.

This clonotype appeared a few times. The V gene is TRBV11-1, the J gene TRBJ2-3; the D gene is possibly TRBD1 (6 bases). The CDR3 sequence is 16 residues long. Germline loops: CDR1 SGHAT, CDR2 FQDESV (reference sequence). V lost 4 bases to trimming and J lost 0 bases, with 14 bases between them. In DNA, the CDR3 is TGTGCCAGCAGCTGGGAACAGGGAAAGAGCACAGATACGCAGTATTTT. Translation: CASSWEQGKSTDTQYF.

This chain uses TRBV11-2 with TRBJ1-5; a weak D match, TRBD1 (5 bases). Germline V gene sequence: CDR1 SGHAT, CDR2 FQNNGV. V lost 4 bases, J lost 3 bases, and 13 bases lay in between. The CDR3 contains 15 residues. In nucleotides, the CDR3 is TGTGCCAGCAGCTCAACCCGGGACTCCAATCAGCCCCAGCATTTT. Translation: CASSSTRDSNQPQHF.

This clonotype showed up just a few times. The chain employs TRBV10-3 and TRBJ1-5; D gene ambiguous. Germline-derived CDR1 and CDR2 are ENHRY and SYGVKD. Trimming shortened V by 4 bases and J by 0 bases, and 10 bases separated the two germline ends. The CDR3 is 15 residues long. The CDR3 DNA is TGTGCCATCAGTGCCTCGGTAGATAGCAATCAGCCCCAGCATTTT. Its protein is CAISASVDSNQPQHF.